Listed below are T cell receptor beta chains from one sample, sequenced in a study of Graves' ophthalmopathy and Graves' hyperthyroidism. MiXCR was run by TCRdb on the multiplex PCR reads, yielding one entry per CDR3 protein. The data show around 590,000 distinct CDR3 sequences, with 35% to 40% seen just once and 3.5% to 5% held by the top ten. The specimen sequenced was peripheral blood or thyroid tissue (not recorded which). These receptors all stem from an adult man with Graves' hyperthyroidism. CDR3s include the opening cysteine and the closing phenylalanine or tryptophan. The D gene is left open where the match is weak. Clone size is shown for a subset of rows, as once, few, many or a class of expanded clone.

>TRBV5-6|many|-|TRBJ2-2
TGTGCCAGCAGCTTACTAGATGGCACCGGGGAGCTGTTTTTT
CASSLLDGTGELFF
>TRBV7-9|-|-|TRBJ1-5
TGTGCCAGCAGCTTAGCGCTGGCGGGGCAGCCCCAGCATTTT
CASSLALAGQPQHF
>TRBV7-8|few|-|TRBJ2-2
TGTGCCAGCAGCTTAGGGACCCACACCGGGGAGCTGTTTTTT
CASSLGTHTGELFF
>TRBV6-2/TRBV6-3|-|TRBD2|TRBJ2-7
TGTGCCAGCAGTTATGCTCTAAGCGGGAACACCTTCGAGCAGTACTTC
CASSYALSGNTFEQYF
>TRBV3-1|-|TRBD2|TRBJ2-3
TGTGCCAGCAGCCAGCCCGGGACTACCATGAGAGATACGCAGTATTTT
CASSQPGTTMRDTQYF
>TRBV30|-|-|TRBJ1-1
TGTGCCTGGAGTGTCTGGGAATCGAACACTGAAGCTTTCTTT
CAWSVWESNTEAFF
>TRBV6-5|many|-|TRBJ2-6
TGTGCCAGCAGTCGCAAAAGGGGGACTGGGGCCAACGTCCTGACTTTC
CASSRKRGTGANVLTF
>TRBV20-1|many|TRBD1|TRBJ2-7
TGCAGTGCTAGATGGGGACAGGCCTTTTCCTACGAGCAGTACTTC
CSARWGQAFSYEQYF
>TRBV30|-|TRBD1|TRBJ1-1
TGTGCCTGGAGGGGACAGGGGGCTGGTGAAGCTTTCTTT
CAWRGQGAGEAFF
>TRBV7-9|-|-|TRBJ1-1
TGTGCCAGCAGCTTAGGCCGTACGGGGTCCTGGGTGGGCACTGAAGCTTTCTTT
CASSLGRTGSWVGTEAFF
>TRBV10-3|-|TRBD1|TRBJ1-5
TGTGCCATCGAACCCGACAGGGACCATCAGCCCCAGCATTTT
CAIEPDRDHQPQHF
>TRBV7-2|many|TRBD2|TRBJ2-2
TGTGCCAGCAGCTTATGGCTAGCGGGGGGGCCCGGGGAGCTGTTTTTT
CASSLWLAGGPGELFF
>TRBV19|many|TRBD1|TRBJ2-7
TGTGCCAGTAGTACTGGACAGGTCGCCTACGAGCAGTACTTC
CASSTGQVAYEQYF
>TRBV24-1|many|-|TRBJ1-1
TGTGCCACCAGTGACAGAGGGGGTTCAGCTTTCTTT
CATSDRGGSAFF
>TRBV6-1|-|TRBD1|TRBJ2-5
TGTGCCAGCAGACGACAGGGATCACAGCCCCAGTACTTC
CASRRQGSQPQYF
>TRBV7-2|few|TRBD2|TRBJ2-1
TGTGCCAGCAGCTTATCACTAGCGGGGGTCAATGAGCAGTTCTTC
CASSLSLAGVNEQFF
>TRBV9|-|-|TRBJ2-6
TGTGCCAGCAGCGTAATGGACAGCTTCTCTGGGGCCAACGTCCTGACTTTC
CASSVMDSFSGANVLTF
>TRBV27|-|-|TRBJ2-2
TGTGCCAGCAAAGAGGGTATTGCCGGGGAGCTGTTTTTT
CASKEGIAGELFF
>TRBV6-1|-|TRBD2|TRBJ2-3
TGTGCCAGCAGTAACCGACTAGCGTCAGATACGCAGTATTTT
CASSNRLASDTQYF
>TRBV29-1|-|TRBD1|TRBJ2-6
TGCAGCGTTGAAGATCGGACAGGGCGCACCGGGGCCAACGTCCTGACTTTC
CSVEDRTGRTGANVLTF
>TRBV19|many|-|TRBJ2-5
TGTGCCACAGGGCAAGAGACCCAGTACTTC
CATGQETQYF
>TRBV20-1|-|-|TRBJ1-1
TGCAGTGTCCCTCGGCCGATTGAAGCTTTCTTT
CSVPRPIEAFF
>TRBV6-2/TRBV6-3|many|-|TRBJ1-2
TGTGCCAGCAGTTACTGGGACTATGGCTACACCTTC
CASSYWDYGYTF